The sequence of this T cell receptor (beta chain) was determined in a study of human T cells and chemical hapten exposure. In the study overall: Donors were sensitized with 2% DPC on the upper inner arm. Alopecia universalis, totalis or areata was present in patients who were mostly female.

V lost 6 bases to trimming and J lost 5 bases, with 7 bases between them. The CDR3 length is 11 residues. Germline lookup yields CDR1 MNHEY and CDR2 SVGAGI. Findings and caveats of the study: Sensitizing with DPC caused no change in TCRs above 1 in 1000 frequency.

In its sample, this clonotype was seen a few times. Its antigen is not known. Time point in this sample: pre-sensitization, week 0. Treatment specified: therapeutic diphenylcyclopropenone sensitization with weekly scalp DPC. Each donor was an alopecia patient between 18 and 70 years of age who qualified for DPC. TCRdb re-called the RACE reads with MiXCR, one entry per CDR3 protein. The sample holds around 300,000 distinct CDR3 sequences, almost 8% seen once. The source of this sequence is a man between 18 and 35 years old with alopecia areata. Some clones in this sample may be carry-over from other donors' samples. The sequenced sample was whole blood, obtained in connection with sensitization to the hapten diphenylcyclopropenone (DPC). The chain couples TRBV6-5 to TRBJ1-1; D is unresolved. CDR3 nucleotides: TGTGCCAGCAGCCGGGGTACTGAAGCTTTCTTT. It encodes CASSRGTEAFF.